These 21 T cell receptor beta chains were all obtained from the same sample, sequenced in a study of T cells in Graves' hyperthyroidism and ophthalmopathy. Amplified regions were TCR beta CDR3 sequences from RNA transcripts. HTBI primers were used for first-round RT-PCR of the TCR CDR3. TCRdb re-analysed the multiplex PCR reads in MiXCR, keeping a single row per CDR3 protein. The sample carries 500,000 to 600,000 distinct CDR3 sequences, about 45% recorded once. The specimen was peripheral blood or thyroid tissue (not recorded which). The receptors were gathered from an adult woman with Graves' disease, either hyperthyroidism or ophthalmopathy (not recorded which).

The J gene is TRBJ1-5, the V gene TRBV20-1; D remains unclear. Deletions cut 0 bases from V and 3 bases from J, with 6 bases between. Germline values: CDR1 DFQATT, CDR2 SNEGSKA (reference sequence). The CDR3 consists of 13 residues. This CDR3 reads CSARDPNNQPQHF. CDR3 coding DNA: TGCAGTGCTAGAGATCCCAACAATCAGCCCCAGCATTTT.

This clonotype was counted at least ten times. CDR3 loop: CASSEPSGWSNQPQHF. CDR3 DNA sequence: TGTGCCAGCAGTGAACCCAGCGGGTGGAGCAATCAGCCCCAGCATTTT. The chain couples TRBV2 to TRBJ1-5; D is undetermined. CDR3 size: 16 residues. The germline V and J ends were trimmed by 2 bases and 1 base, with 12 bases remaining between them. CDR1 is SNHLY, CDR2 FYNNEI, per germline. The variable domain in full, with the rest retrieved from reference TRBV2 and TRBJ1-5, is EPEVTQTPSHQVTQMGQEVILRCVPISNHLYFYWYRQILGQKVEFLVSFYNNEISEKSEIFDDQFSVERPDGSNFTLKIRSTKLEDSAMYFCASSEPSGWSNQPQHFGDGTRLSIL.

V usage is TRBV5-6 and J usage is TRBJ1-3, with no clear D. V was trimmed by 5 bases and J by 2 bases, leaving 11 bases between them. Germline V gene sequence: CDR1 SGHDT, CDR2 YYEEEE. The CDR3 extends over 14 amino acids. CDR3: CASRTARAGNTIYF. In DNA form, the CDR3 reads TGTGCCAGCAGGACCGCGAGGGCTGGAAACACCATATATTTT. Full variable domain (outside the CDR3, taken from reference TRBV5-6 and TRBJ1-3): DAGVTQSPTHLIKTRGQQVTLRCSPKSGHDTVSWYQQALGQGPQFIFQYYEEEERQRGNFPDRFSGHQFPNYSSELNVNALLLGDSALYLCASRTARAGNTIYFGEGSWLTVV.

In its sample, this clonotype was seen once. This sequence joins TRBV29-1 and TRBJ2-5; 8 nucleotides line up with TRBD1. Germline trimming cut 7 bases from V and 3 bases from J; bases unmatched to any gene: 4. The CDR3 runs to 12 residues. Germline V gene sequence: CDR1 SQVTM, CDR2 ANQGSEA. The DNA of the CDR3 is TGCAGCGCGATGACAGGGGAAGAGACCCAGTACTTC. Protein product: CSAMTGEETQYF.

This clonotype was recorded many times. This rearrangement joins TRBV20-1 to TRBJ2-5; D possibly corresponds to TRBD2 (6 bases). CDR1 and CDR2 from the germline V gene are DFQATT and SNEGSKA (reference sequence). V was clipped by 6 bases and J by 5 bases, with 13 bases between them. The length of the CDR3 is 12 residues. CDR3 sequence reads: CSARLEGETQYF. The DNA for the CDR3 is TGCAGTGCCCGACTAGAGGGGGAGACCCAGTACTTC.

In this sample, this clonotype turned up many times. The chain employs TRBV5-6 and TRBJ1-2; the D gene is possibly TRBD1 (5 bases). The CDR3 length is 12 residues. The V gene lost 2 bases and the J gene lost 7 bases, with 9 bases spanning the gap. CDR1 and CDR2 (germline): SGHDT, YYEEEE. CDR3 sequence: CASSFWGIGYTF. Here the CDR3 DNA reads TGTGCCAGCAGCTTCTGGGGGATTGGCTACACCTTC.

This clonotype was seen at least ten times. The chain couples TRBV10-3 to TRBJ1-5, with D unclear. CDR3 length: 12 residues. V was cut by 5 bases and J by 3 bases, with 5 bases left in between. Germline V gene data show CDR1 as ENHRY and CDR2 as SYGVKD. The CDR3 region is CAISPNNQPQHF. The CDR3 coding sequence is TGTGCCATCAGTCCGAACAATCAGCCCCAGCATTTT.

This clonotype was seen at least ten times. The gene calls are TRBV12-5 and TRBJ1-2; possible D gene TRBD1, 6 bases. Trimming stripped 5 bases from V and 5 bases from J, with 15 bases between. There are 14 residues in the CDR3. Germline CDR1 and CDR2: LGHNT and FRNRAP. As DNA, the CDR3 is TGTGCTAGTGGTCCCGACGGACAGTATTATGGCTACACCTTC. The encoded protein is CASGPDGQYYGYTF.

The rearrangement links TRBV2 to TRBJ1-2, with D possibly matching TRBD1 (5 bases). V gave up 8 bases and J gave up 4 bases, with 20 bases separating them. Germline CDR1 is SNHLY and CDR2 is FYNNEI. The CDR3 runs to 15 residues. The CDR3 DNA follows: TGTGCCAGCCGGGACGGGCCTGGTGGAAGCTATGGCTACACCTTC. It codes for CASRDGPGGSYGYTF.

This clonotype showed up just once. The chain carries TRBV19 and TRBJ2-2; a possible D gene is TRBD2 (5 bases). Per germline, CDR1 LNHDA and CDR2 SQIVND (reference sequence). This CDR3 has 13 amino acids. V lost 6 bases and J lost 5, with 10 bases in between. CDR3 coding DNA: TGTGCCAGTAGCACCGGGAATACCGGGGAGCTGTTTTTT. Its translation: CASSTGNTGELFF.

This chain links TRBV2 with TRBJ1-2; D unclear. The CDR3 sequence is 15 residues long. The germline V and J ends were trimmed by 8 bases and 7 bases, with 23 bases remaining between them. The germline CDR1 and CDR2 sequences are SNHLY and FYNNEI. CDR3 region: CASSREQEGGSGYTF. CDR3 nucleotides: TGTGCCAGCTCCCGGGAGCAAGAGGGAGGATCTGGCTACACCTTC.

The chain links TRBV15 to TRBJ2-2; D is unclear. Germline assignment: CDR1 LNHNV and CDR2 YYDKDF (reference sequence). V shed 3 bases and J shed 5 bases, with 13 bases lying between them. The CDR3 sequence is 15 residues long. The CDR3: CATSSEAVETGELFF. The CDR3, as DNA: TGTGCCACCAGCAGTGAAGCCGTCGAGACCGGGGAGCTGTTTTTT.

In this sample, this clonotype turned up many times. This chain connects TRBV7-6 to TRBJ1-6; D is perhaps TRBD1 (5 bases). V was trimmed by 5 bases and J by 8 bases, leaving 13 bases between them. The CDR3 contains 14 residues. The germline V gene encodes CDR1 SGHVS and CDR2 FNYEAQ. CDR3 loop: CASSQLAGDSPLHF. In DNA, the CDR3 is TGTGCCAGCAGCCAATTAGCGGGGGATTCACCCCTCCACTTT.

For this clonotype: It is likely a read error, because the conserved phenylalanine at the end of the CDR3 is missing. The chain combines TRBV20-1 with TRBJ1-5; 7 positions agree with TRBD1. The CDR3 runs 14 residues. J was trimmed by 5 bases and V by 4 bases; bases with no gene match: 8. Germline V CDR1 and CDR2: DFQATT, SNEGSKA (reference sequence). CDR3 sequence reads: CSATRQGKDQPQHG. CDR3 nucleotides: TGCAGTGCTACCCGACAGGGTAAGGATCAGCCCCAGCATGGT.

This clonotype has a count of ten or more. At one of its ends the junction is not consistent with the germline gene, which may arise from a read error. This sequence joins TRBV7-3 and TRBJ2-7, with 9 bases that match TRBD1. The CDR3 has 15 amino acids. CDR1 is SGHTA, CDR2 FQGTGA, per germline. The CDR3 loop is CASSITGGTSYEQYF. The CDR3 DNA sequence: TGTGCCAGCAGCATAACAGGGGGCACCTCCTACGAGCAGTACTTC.

V is TRBV20-1 and J is TRBJ1-2; 9 nucleotides match TRBD1. CDR1 and CDR2 (germline): DFQATT, SNEGSKA (reference sequence). The ends lost 2 bases at V and 7 bases at J; junction bases unmatched: 8. CDR3 size: 14 residues. The CDR3: CSARPGQGYGGYTF. CDR3 nucleotide sequence: TGCAGTGCTAGACCGGGACAGGGCTACGGTGGCTACACCTTC.

The V call is TRBV6-1, the J call TRBJ1-2; 7 bases are shared with TRBD1. The V gene's germline CDR1 is MNHNS and CDR2 SASEGT. This CDR3 is built from 15 residues. With 0 bases clipped from V and 3 bases from J, the junction kept 4 bases outside the gene matches. CDR3 sequence reads: CASSEAPGQYYGYTF. CDR3 sequence (DNA): TGTGCCAGCAGTGAAGCTCCGGGACAGTACTATGGCTACACCTTC.

This chain joins TRBV25-1 and TRBJ1-4; D not resolved. The ends were cut back, 5 bases at V and 7 bases at J, with 14 bases in the middle. Germline V gene sequence: CDR1 MGHDK, CDR2 SYGVNS. This CDR3 region has 14 residues. CDR3: CASSSGGSSEKLFF. The CDR3 DNA sequence: TGTGCCAGCAGTAGTGGCGGGTCGAGTGAAAAACTGTTTTTT.

The J gene is TRBJ1-1, the V gene TRBV12-3 or TRBV12-4; D call uncertain. Trimming took 7 bases from V and 4 from J, leaving 16 bases between them. The CDR3 consists of 14 residues. The CDR3 region has the DNA TGTGCCAGCATCCCAGGCGGACGAGCCACTGAAGCTTTCTTT. Protein: CASIPGGRATEAFF.

Concerning this clonotype: A much larger clone is a single base away; this may be a read error. The rearrangement links TRBV7-9 to TRBJ2-5; D is unresolved. Germline V gene lookup returns CDR1 SEHNR and CDR2 FQNEAQ (reference sequence). The CDR3 spans 12 residues. With 6 bases removed from V and 4 bases from J, the gap between germline ends came to 9 bases. The CDR3 nucleotides are TGTGCCAGCAGTTTGTGGGGAGAGACCCAGTACTTC. Its translation: CASSLWGETQYF.

For this clonotype: The junction departs from the called germline gene at one end, perhaps through a read error. The chain couples TRBV6-6 to TRBJ2-7; D gene unclear. The CDR3 sequence is 11 residues long. Germline assignment: CDR1 MNHNY and CDR2 SVGAGI (reference sequence). The CDR3 DNA reads TGTGCCAGCCAGTACTCCCACGAGCAGTACTTC. Amino acids: CASQYSHEQYF.